What follows are 4 T cell receptor beta chains derived from one specimen sequenced in a study of T-cell reconstitution after alpha-beta-depleted transplantation in children. Using unique molecular identifiers, the investigators prepared the TCRbeta library. Via MiXCR, TCRdb re-called the PCR reads, giving one row per CDR3 protein. The sample includes 640,000 or so distinct CDR3 sequences, roughly 17% of them seen just once. The sample in question was PBMCs from the stem cell graft donor, obtained from the stem cell graft. Receptor source: a human donor who donated a stem cell graft to a child with acute myeloid leukemia.

This clonotype was seen only a few times. The V and J genes are TRBV20-1 and TRBJ2-2; D is perhaps TRBD2 (7 bases). This CDR3 has 13 amino acids. The V gene's germline CDR1 is DFQATT and CDR2 SNEGSKA (reference sequence). Trimming left V 5 bases short and J 6 bases short, with 13 bases between. The CDR3 DNA follows: TGCAGTGCTTTAGGGGGGGCTGCCGGGGAGCTGTTTTTT. It is translated as CSALGGAAGELFF.

This clonotype was observed at least ten times. The chain is built from TRBV20-1 and TRBJ2-1; no reliable D call. This CDR3 comprises 8 residues. Germline V gene data show CDR1 as DFQATT and CDR2 as SNEGSKA (reference sequence). The CDR3 coding sequence is TGCACCCCCAATGAGCAGTTCTTC. It is translated as CTPNEQFF.

This clonotype was detected many times. The chain recombines TRBV20-1 with TRBJ1-2, with 8 bases matching TRBD1. Trimming cost V 5 bases and J 5 bases; bases outside gene matches: 16. CDR1 is DFQATT, CDR2 SNEGSKA, per germline (reference sequence). This CDR3 spans 16 amino acids. CDR3 protein: CSALRTGGTPVYGYTF. The CDR3, as DNA: TGCAGTGCTTTAAGAACAGGGGGAACTCCCGTTTATGGCTACACCTTC.

CDR3 nucleotide sequence: TGTGCCTGGAGTGGGGGGGGCCCCTACGAGCAGTACTTC. Translated, it gives CAWSGGGPYEQYF. V and J are TRBV30 and TRBJ2-7, with a possible D match to TRBD2 (7 bases). CDR1 and CDR2 (germline): GTSNPN, SVGIG (reference sequence). The CDR3 totals 13 residues. Trimming stripped 1 base from V and 2 bases from J, with 9 bases between.